This TCR beta chain emerged from a study of blood T cell repertoires in COVID-19. Study-wide background: T cells, B-cell-depleted T cells, or PBMCs provided the cDNA or gDNA that served as material.

There are 15 residues in the CDR3. Per the germline V gene, CDR1 is MDHEN and CDR2 is SYDVKM. V was trimmed by 7 bases and J by 0 bases, leaving 14 bases between them. Authors' methods: Reference gene primer amplification in the assay estimated nucleated cell counts. Only in-frame clones appear in the TCRdb table, and some are missing; sequencing was by immunoSEQ multiplex PCR. The D gene and trimming were derived from the DNA, and the V and J assignments and clone size from that table. Found here are roughly 400,000 clones, roughly 84% of them singletons; the top ten hold approximately 1.5%. Across under 25 US areas, participants ranged in age from roughly 18 to 89 years.

The rearrangement uses TRBV28 and TRBJ2-3, with D maybe TRBD2 (6 bases). The TCR originated in a woman younger than 30 who had been exposed to COVID-19. What was sequenced was PBMCs or T cells enriched from blood (not recorded which). For the CDR3, the DNA is TGTGCCAGCAATCCCAGCGGGCTTAGCACAGATACGCAGTATTTT. It is translated as CASNPSGLSTDTQYF.